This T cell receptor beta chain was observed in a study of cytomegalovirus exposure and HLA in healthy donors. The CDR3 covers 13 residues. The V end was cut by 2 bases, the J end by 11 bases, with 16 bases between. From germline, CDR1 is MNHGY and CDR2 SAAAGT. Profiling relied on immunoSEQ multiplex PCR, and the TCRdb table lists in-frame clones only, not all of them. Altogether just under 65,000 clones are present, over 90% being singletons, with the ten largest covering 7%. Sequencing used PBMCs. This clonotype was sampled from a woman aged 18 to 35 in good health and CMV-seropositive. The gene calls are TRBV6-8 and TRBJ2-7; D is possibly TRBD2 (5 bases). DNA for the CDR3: TGTGCCAGCAGTTACATCCCCTGGACTGGGGAGTACTTC. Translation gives CASSYIPWTGEYF.